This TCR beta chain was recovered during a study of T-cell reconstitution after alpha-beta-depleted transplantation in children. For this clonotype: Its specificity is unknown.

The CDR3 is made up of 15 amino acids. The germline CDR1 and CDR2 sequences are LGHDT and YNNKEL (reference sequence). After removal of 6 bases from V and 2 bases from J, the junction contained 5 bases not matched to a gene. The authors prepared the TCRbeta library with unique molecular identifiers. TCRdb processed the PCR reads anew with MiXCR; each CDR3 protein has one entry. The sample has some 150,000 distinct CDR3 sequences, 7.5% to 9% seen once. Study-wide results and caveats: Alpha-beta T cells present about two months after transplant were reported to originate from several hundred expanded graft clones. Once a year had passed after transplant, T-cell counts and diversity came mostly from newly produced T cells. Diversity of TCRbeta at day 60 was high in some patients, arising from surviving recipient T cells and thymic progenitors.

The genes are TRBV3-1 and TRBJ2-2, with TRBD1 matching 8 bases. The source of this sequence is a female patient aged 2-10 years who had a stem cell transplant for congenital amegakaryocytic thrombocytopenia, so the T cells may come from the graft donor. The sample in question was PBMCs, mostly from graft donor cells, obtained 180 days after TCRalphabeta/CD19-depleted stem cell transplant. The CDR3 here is CASSTTGDNTGELFF. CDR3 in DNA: TGTGCCAGCAGTACGACAGGGGACAACACCGGGGAGCTGTTTTTT. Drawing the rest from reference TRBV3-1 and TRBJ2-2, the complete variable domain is DTAVSQTPKYLVTQMGNDKSIKCEQNLGHDTMYWYKQDSKKFLKIMFSYNNKELIINETVPNRFSPKSPDKAHLNLHINSLELGDSAVYFCASSTTGDNTGELFFGEGSRLTVL.